This TCR beta chain originates from a study of T-cell memory formation after mild COVID-19. TCRdb processed the 5' RACE reads anew with MiXCR; each CDR3 protein has one entry. The sample carries 250,000 to 300,000 distinct CDR3 sequences, around 8% recorded once. This CDR3 contains 18 residues. The germline gives CDR1 MNHEY, CDR2 SVGEGT. V shed 2 bases, J shed 5 bases, and the junction held 14 bases outside the gene matches. This clonotype appeared a few times. This TCR was recovered from a young man who had mild COVID-19 (a few samples of this study predate the infection). Cell type and time point are not known. This rearrangement joins TRBV6-2 or TRBV6-3 to TRBJ2-5; 10 bases agree with TRBD2. The sequencing sample was made of PBMCs or a T cell subset sorted from them (not recorded which). The CDR3: CASSYLGYPSGGTETQYF. The CDR3 nucleotides are TGTGCCAGCAGTTACCTCGGGTATCCTAGCGGGGGTACGGAGACCCAGTACTTC.